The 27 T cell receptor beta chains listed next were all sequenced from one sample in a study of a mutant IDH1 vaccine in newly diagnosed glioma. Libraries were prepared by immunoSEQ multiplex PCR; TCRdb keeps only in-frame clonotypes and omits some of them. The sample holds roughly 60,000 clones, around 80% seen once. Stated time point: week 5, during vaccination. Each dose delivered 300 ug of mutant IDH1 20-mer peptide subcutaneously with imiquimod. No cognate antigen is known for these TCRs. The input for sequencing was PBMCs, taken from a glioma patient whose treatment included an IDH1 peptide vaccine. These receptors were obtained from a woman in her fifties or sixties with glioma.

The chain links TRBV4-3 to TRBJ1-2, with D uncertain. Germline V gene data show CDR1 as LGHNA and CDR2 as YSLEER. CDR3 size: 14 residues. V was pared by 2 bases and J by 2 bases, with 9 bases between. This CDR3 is CASSQSGGNYGYTF. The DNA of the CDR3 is TGCGCCAGCAGCCAAAGTGGAGGGAACTATGGCTACACCTTC.

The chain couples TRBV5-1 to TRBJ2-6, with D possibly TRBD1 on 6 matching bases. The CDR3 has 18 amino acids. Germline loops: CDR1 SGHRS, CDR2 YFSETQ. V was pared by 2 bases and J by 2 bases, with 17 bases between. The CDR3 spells CASSFTWIQGTGANVLTF. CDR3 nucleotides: TGCGCCAGCAGCTTCACCTGGATACAGGGAACTGGGGCCAACGTCCTGACTTTC.

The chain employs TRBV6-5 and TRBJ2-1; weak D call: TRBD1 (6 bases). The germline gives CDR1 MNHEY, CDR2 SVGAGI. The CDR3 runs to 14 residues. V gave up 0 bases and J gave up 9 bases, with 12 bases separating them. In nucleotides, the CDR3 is TGTGCCAGCAGTTACTCAGGGGGAGCCGCTGAGCAGTTCTTC. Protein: CASSYSGGAAEQFF.

This chain's CDR3 is CASSSPVGETQYF. The DNA of the CDR3 is TGTGCCAGCAGCTCCCCTGTCGGTGAGACCCAGTACTTC. V and J are TRBV5-4 and TRBJ2-5; no definite D call. Germline CDR1 SGHNT, CDR2 YYREEE (reference sequence). With 3 bases removed from V and 5 bases from J, the gap between germline ends came to 11 bases. This CDR3 comprises 13 residues.

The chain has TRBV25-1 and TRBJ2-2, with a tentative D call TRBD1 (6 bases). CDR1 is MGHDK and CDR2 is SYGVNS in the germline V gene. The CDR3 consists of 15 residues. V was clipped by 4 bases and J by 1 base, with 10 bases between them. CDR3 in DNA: TGTGCCAGCAGTGGCCCGGGACAGAACACCGGGGAGCTGTTTTTT. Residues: CASSGPGQNTGELFF.

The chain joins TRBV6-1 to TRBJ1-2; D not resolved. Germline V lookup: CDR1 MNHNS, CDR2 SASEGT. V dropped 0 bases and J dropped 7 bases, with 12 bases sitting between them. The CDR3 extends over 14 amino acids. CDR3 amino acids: CASSEAYGGRGYTF. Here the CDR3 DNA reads TGTGCCAGCAGTGAAGCCTACGGTGGCCGTGGCTACACCTTC.

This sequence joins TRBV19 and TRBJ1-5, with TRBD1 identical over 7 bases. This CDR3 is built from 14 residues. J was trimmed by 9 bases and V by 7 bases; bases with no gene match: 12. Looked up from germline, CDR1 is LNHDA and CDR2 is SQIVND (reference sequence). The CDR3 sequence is CASNERQGWTPQHF. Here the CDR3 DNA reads TGTGCCAGTAACGAGAGACAGGGTTGGACGCCCCAGCATTTT.

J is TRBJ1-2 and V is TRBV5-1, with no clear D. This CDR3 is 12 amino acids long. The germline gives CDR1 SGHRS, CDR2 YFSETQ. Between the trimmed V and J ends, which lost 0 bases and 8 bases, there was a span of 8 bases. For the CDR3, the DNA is TGCGCCAGCAGCTTGGTTGTGGGAGGCTACACCTTC. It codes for CASSLVVGGYTF.

The CDR3 nucleotides are TGCAGCGCTGCGTCACTCCAGGGGGAAACGCAGTATTTT. It translates to CSAASLQGETQYF. The genes are TRBV29-1 and TRBJ2-3; 7 positions agree with TRBD1. Trimming cost V 7 bases and J 9 bases; bases outside gene matches: 13. The CDR3 is made up of 13 amino acids. Germline V gene data show CDR1 as SQVTM and CDR2 as ANQGSEA.

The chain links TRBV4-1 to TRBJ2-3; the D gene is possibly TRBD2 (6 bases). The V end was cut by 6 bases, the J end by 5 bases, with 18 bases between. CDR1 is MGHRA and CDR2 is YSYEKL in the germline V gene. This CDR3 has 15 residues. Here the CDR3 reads CASSRGGAGGDTQYF. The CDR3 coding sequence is TGCGCCAGCAGTAGGGGCGGGGCCGGTGGAGATACGCAGTATTTT.

The CDR3 reads CASSSVLAEEQETQYF. CDR3 sequence (DNA): TGTGCCAGCAGTTCCGTACTAGCGGAAGAACAAGAGACCCAGTACTTC. This chain joins TRBV6-5 and TRBJ2-5, with 8 bases lining up with TRBD2. V gave up 4 bases and J gave up 2 bases; unmatched junction bases: 9. CDR3 length: 16 residues. The germline V gene has CDR1 MNHEY and CDR2 SVGAGI.

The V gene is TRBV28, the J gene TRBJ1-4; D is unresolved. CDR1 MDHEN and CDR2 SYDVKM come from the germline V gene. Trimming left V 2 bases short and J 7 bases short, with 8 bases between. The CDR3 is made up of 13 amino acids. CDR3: CASSLSGIEKLFF. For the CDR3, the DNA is TGTGCCAGCAGTTTAAGCGGGATTGAAAAACTGTTTTTT.

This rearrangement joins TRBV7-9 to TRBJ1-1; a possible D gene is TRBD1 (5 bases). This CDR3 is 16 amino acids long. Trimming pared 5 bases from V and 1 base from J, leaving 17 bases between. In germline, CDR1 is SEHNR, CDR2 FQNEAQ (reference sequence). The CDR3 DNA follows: TGTGCCAGCAGCCCAGAGATGGGGAGGGGGAACACTGAAGCTTTCTTT. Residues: CASSPEMGRGNTEAFF.

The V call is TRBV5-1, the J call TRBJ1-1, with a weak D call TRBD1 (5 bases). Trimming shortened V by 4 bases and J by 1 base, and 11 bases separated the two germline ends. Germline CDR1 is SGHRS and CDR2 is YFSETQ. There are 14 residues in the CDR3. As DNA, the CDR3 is TGCGCCAGCAGCATGGGACGTACGAACACTGAAGCTTTCTTT. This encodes CASSMGRTNTEAFF.

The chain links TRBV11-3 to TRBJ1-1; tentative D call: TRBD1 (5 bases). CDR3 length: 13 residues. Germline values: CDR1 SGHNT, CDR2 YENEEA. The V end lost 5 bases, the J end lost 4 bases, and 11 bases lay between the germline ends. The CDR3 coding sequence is TGTGCCAGCAGCACAAGGGGAGTCACTGAAGCTTTCTTT. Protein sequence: CASSTRGVTEAFF.

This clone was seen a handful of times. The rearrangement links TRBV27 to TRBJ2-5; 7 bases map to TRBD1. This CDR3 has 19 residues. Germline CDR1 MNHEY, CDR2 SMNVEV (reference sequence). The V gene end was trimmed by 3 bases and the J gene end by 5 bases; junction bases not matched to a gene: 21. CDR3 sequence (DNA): TGTGCCAGCAGTTTCGTACAGGGTTCAGGGGGTTTAGAGGTCGAGACCCAGTACTTC. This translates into CASSFVQGSGGLEVETQYF.

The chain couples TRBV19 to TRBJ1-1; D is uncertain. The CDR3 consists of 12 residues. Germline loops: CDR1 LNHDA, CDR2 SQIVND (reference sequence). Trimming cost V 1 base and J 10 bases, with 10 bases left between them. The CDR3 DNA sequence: TGTGCCAGTAGTATAGGGGATTCGGGAGCTTTCTTT. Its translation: CASSIGDSGAFF.

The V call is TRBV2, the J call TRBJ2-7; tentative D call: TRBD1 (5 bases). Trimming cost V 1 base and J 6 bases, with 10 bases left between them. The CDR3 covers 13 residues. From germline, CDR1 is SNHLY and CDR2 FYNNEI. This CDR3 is CASSEDSRGEQYF. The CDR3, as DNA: TGTGCCAGCAGTGAAGATTCTAGGGGCGAGCAGTACTTC.

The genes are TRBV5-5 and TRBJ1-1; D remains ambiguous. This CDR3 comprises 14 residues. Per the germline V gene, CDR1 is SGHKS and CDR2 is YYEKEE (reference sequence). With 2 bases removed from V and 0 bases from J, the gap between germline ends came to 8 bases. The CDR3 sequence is CASSFWGMNTEAFF. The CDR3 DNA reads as TGTGCCAGCAGCTTTTGGGGAATGAACACTGAAGCTTTCTTT.

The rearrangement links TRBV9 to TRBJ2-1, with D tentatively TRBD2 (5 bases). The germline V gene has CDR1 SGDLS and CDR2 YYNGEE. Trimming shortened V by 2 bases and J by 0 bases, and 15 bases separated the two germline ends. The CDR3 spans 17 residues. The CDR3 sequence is CASSVSLRESSYNEQFF. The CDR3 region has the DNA TGTGCCAGCAGCGTTAGCCTTAGGGAGAGCTCCTACAATGAGCAGTTCTTC. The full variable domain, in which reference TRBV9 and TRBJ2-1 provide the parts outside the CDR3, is DSGVTQTPKHLITATGQRVTLRCSPRSGDLSVYWYQQSLDQGLQFLIQYYNGEERAKGNILERFSAQQFPDLHSELNLSSLELGDSALYFCASSVSLRESSYNEQFFGPGTRLTVL.

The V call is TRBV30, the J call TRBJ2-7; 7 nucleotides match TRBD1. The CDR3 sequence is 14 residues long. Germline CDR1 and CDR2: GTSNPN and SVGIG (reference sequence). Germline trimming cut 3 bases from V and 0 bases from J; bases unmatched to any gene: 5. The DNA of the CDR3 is TGTGCCTGGAGGGTCCGGGACAGCTCCTACGAGCAGTACTTC. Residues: CAWRVRDSSYEQYF.

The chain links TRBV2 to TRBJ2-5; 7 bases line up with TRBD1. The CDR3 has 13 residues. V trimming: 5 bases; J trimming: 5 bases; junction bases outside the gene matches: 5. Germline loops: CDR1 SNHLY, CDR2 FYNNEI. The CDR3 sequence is CASSYRGGETQYF. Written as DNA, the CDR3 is TGTGCCAGCAGTTACAGGGGTGGGGAGACCCAGTACTTC. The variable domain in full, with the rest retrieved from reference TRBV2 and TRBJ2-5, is EPEVTQTPSHQVTQMGQEVILRCVPISNHLYFYWYRQILGQKVEFLVSFYNNEISEKSEIFDDQFSVERPDGSNFTLKIRSTKLEDSAMYFCASSYRGGETQYFGPGTRLLVL.

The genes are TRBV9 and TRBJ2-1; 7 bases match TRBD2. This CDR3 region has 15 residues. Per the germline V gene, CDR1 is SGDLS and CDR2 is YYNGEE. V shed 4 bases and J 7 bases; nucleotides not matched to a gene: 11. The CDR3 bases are TGTGCCAGCAGCCCCCGTGATAGCGGGTTTAATGAGCAGTTCTTC. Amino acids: CASSPRDSGFNEQFF.

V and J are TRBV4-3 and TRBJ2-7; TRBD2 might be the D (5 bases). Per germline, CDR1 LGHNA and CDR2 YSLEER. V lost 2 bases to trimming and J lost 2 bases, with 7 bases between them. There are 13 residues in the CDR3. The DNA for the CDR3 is TGCGCCAGCAGCCAAACACTAGCCTACGAGCAGTACTTC. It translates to CASSQTLAYEQYF.

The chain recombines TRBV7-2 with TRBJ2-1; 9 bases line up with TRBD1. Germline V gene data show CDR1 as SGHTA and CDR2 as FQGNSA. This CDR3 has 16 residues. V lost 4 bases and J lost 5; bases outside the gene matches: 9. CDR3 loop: CASSSGQGGAHNEQFF. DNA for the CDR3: TGTGCCAGCAGCTCGGGACAGGGAGGCGCCCACAATGAGCAGTTCTTC.

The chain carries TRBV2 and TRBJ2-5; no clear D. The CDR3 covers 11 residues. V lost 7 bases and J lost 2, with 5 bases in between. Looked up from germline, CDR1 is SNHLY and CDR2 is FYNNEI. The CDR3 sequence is CASTVQETQYF. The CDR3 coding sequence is TGTGCCAGCACCGTGCAAGAGACCCAGTACTTC.

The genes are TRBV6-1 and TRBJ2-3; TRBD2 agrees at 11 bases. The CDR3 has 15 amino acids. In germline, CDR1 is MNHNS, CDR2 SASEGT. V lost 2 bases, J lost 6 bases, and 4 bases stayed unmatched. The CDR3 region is CASSELAGGPDTQYF. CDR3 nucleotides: TGTGCCAGCAGTGAACTAGCGGGGGGCCCCGATACGCAGTATTTT.